This entry describes one T cell receptor beta chain. Its specificity is not known. Clones were sequenced by immunoSEQ multiplex PCR, and TCRdb holds only the in-frame ones, with some missing. Of about 130,000 clones in the sample, around 94% were seen once. Trimming took 7 bases from V and 1 from J; bases not matched to a gene: 10. The CDR3 contains 15 residues. The germline V gene has CDR1 SGHDT and CDR2 YYEEEE. This entry comes from a study of graft-versus-host responses after intestinal transplantation. Study results and caveats: Allografts from individuals with graft-donor T cell macrochimerism displayed high graft-versus-host to host-versus-graft clonal ratios.

The sequence came from a human donor who received an intestinal transplant. The specimen comprised unstimulated CD4+ T cells sorted from spleen or lymph node cells, sampled before intestinal transplant. The J gene is TRBJ1-2, the V gene TRBV5-6; 7 nucleotides agree with TRBD1. The CDR3 sequence is CASFAGQGGNYGYTF. The CDR3 DNA follows: TGTGCCAGCTTCGCCGGGCAGGGGGGTAACTATGGCTACACCTTC. The full variable domain, its missing parts supplied by reference TRBV5-6 and TRBJ1-2, is DAGVTQSPTHLIKTRGQQVTLRCSPKSGHDTVSWYQQALGQGPQFIFQYYEEEERQRGNFPDRFSGHQFPNYSSELNVNALLLGDSALYLCASFAGQGGNYGYTFGSGTRLTVV.